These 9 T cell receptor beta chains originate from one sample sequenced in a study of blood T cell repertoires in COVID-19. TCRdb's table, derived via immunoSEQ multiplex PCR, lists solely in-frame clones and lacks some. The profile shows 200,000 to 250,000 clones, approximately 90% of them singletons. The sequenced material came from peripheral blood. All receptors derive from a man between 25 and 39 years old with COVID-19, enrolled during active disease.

The DNA of the CDR3 is TGTGCCAGCAGGACAGGGGGGCTAGGGAACACTGAAGCTTTCTTT. This codes for CASRTGGLGNTEAFF. This chain links TRBV6-5 with TRBJ1-1, with TRBD1 identical over 9 bases. From germline, CDR1 is MNHEY and CDR2 SVGAGI. CDR3 size: 15 residues. V dropped 6 bases and J dropped 1; count of bases not matched to a gene: 6.

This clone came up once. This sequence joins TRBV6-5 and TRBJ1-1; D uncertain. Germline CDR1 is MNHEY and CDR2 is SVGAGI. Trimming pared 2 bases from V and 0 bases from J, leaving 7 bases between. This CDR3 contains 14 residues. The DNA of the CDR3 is TGTGCCAGCAGTTACAGAAGCCTGAACACTGAAGCTTTCTTT. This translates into CASSYRSLNTEAFF.

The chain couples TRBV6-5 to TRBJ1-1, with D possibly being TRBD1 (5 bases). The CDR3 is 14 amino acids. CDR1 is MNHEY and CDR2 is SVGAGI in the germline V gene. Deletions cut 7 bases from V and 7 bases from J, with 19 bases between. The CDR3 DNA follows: TGTGCCAGCAATCCAGGGAGGCAGGGAGGTGAAGCTTTCTTT. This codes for CASNPGRQGGEAFF.

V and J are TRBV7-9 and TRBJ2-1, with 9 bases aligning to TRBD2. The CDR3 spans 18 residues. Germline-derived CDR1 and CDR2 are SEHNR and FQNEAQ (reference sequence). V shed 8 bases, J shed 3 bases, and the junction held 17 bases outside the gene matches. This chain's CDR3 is CASLFAGSGSLYYNEQFF. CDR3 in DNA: TGTGCCAGCCTCTTCGCGGGTAGCGGGAGTCTTTACTACAATGAGCAGTTCTTC. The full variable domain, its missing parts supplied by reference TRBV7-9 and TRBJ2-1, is DTGVSQNPRHKITKRGQNVTFRCDPISEHNRLYWYRQTLGQGPEFLTYFQNEAQLEKSRLLSDRFSAERPKGSFSTLEIQRTEQGDSAMYLCASLFAGSGSLYYNEQFFGPGTRLTVL.

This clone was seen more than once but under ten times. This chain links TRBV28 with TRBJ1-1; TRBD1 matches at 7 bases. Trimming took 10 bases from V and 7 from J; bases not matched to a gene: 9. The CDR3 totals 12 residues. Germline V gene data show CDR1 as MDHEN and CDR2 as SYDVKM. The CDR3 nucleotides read TGTGCCAACAAGGGACAGATCGGTGAAGCTTTCTTT. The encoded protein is CANKGQIGEAFF.

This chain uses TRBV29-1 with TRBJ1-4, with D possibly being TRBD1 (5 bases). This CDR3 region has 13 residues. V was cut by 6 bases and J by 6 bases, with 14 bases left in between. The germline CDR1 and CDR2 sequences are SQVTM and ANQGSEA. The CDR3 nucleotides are TGCAGCGTCGACGGGGGGGGATATGAAAAACTGTTTTTT. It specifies CSVDGGGYEKLFF.

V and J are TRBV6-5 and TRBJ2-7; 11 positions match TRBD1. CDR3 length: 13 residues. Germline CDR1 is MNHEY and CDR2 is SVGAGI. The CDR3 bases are TGTCCAAATGACGGGACAGGGGGTGACGAGCAGTACTTC. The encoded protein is CPNDGTGGDEQYF.

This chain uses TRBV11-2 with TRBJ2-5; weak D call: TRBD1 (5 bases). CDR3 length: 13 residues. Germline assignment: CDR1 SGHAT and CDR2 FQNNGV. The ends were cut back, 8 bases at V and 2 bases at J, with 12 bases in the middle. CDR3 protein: CASATTVQETQYF. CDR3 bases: TGTGCCAGCGCAACGACAGTGCAAGAGACCCAGTACTTC.

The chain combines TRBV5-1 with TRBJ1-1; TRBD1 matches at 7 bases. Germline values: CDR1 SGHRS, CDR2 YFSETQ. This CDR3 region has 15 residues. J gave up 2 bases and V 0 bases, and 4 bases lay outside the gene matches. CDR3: CASSLAGTDNTEAFF. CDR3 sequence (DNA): TGCGCCAGCAGCTTGGCCGGGACAGACAACACTGAAGCTTTCTTT.